Given below is one T cell receptor beta chain in context. Its matching antigen is unknown. This sample was included in a study of graft-versus-host responses after intestinal transplantation. Profiled with immunoSEQ multiplex PCR; TCRdb holds only in-frame clones, not every one. The sample lists about 88,000 clones, around 93% seen once, with about 0.2% in the top ten. With V trimmed by 0 bases and J by 5 bases, 4 bases remained unmatched. The CDR3 is made up of 16 amino acids. In germline, CDR1 is SGHNT, CDR2 YENEEA. The source was unstimulated CD4+ T cells sorted from spleen or lymph node cells, collected before transplant. The receptor's source is a human donor who was the organ donor for an intestinal transplant. The chain employs TRBV11-3 and TRBJ1-4, with 9 bases matching TRBD1. CDR3 protein: CASSLDLGTGNEKLFF. The CDR3 DNA sequence: TGTGCCAGCAGCTTAGATCTTGGGACAGGGAATGAAAAACTGTTTTTT.